These 14 T cell receptor beta chains came from one sample sequenced in a study of T cell changes during pregnancy in multiple sclerosis. Sequencing was performed with immunoSEQ multiplex PCR; in TCRdb, only in-frame clones are kept and a portion is missing. The table lists about 94,000 clones, approximately 93% of them singletons. The source was peripheral blood, collected after pregnancy. The source of these receptors is a female donor with multiple sclerosis, enrolled in a pregnancy study.

The V call is TRBV7-6, the J call TRBJ1-1, with 7 bases that match TRBD1. The V and J ends lost 5 bases and 7 bases, in that order; junction bases with no gene match: 13. The CDR3 contains 15 residues. Germline V CDR1 and CDR2: SGHVS, FNYEAQ. The CDR3 DNA reads TGTGCCAGCAGCCTACTAAGGGGGCGACGGGGTGAAGCTTTCTTT. Translated, it gives CASSLLRGRRGEAFF. The variable domain in full, with the rest retrieved from reference TRBV7-6 and TRBJ1-1, is GAGVSQSPRYKVTKRGQDVALRCDPISGHVSLYWYRQALGQGPEFLTYFNYEAQQDKSGLPNDRFSAERPEGSISTLTIQRTEQRDSAMYRCASSLLRGRRGEAFFGQGTRLTVV.

Details on this clone: The identical CDR3 is also encoded by other nucleotide sequences in the sample. This chain joins TRBV7-2 and TRBJ2-7; TRBD1 agrees at 9 bases. The CDR3 consists of 14 residues. J was trimmed by 4 bases and V by 5 bases; bases with no gene match: 6. CDR1 is SGHTA and CDR2 is FQGNSA in the germline V gene. The CDR3 sequence is CASSLRDRAYEQYF. For the CDR3, the DNA is TGTGCCAGCAGCCTCCGGGACAGGGCATACGAGCAGTACTTC.

CDR3 nucleotides: TGTGCCAGCAGCACAACCGCGGGTCCGGAGAACACTGAAGCTTTCTTT. It is translated as CASSTTAGPENTEAFF. The rearrangement uses TRBV13 and TRBJ1-1; unclear D gene. V was pared by 5 bases and J by 1 base, with 17 bases between. From germline, CDR1 is PRHDT and CDR2 FYEKMQ (reference sequence). CDR3 length equals 16 residues.

The chain employs TRBV9 and TRBJ2-1, with D hard to call. The CDR3 is made up of 17 amino acids. V was cut by 4 bases and J by 1 base, with 18 bases left in between. Germline-derived CDR1 and CDR2 are SGDLS and YYNGEE. This CDR3 reads CASSPPLGAASYNEQFF. The CDR3 bases are TGTGCCAGCAGCCCGCCCCTGGGCGCAGCATCCTACAATGAGCAGTTCTTC.

This sequence joins TRBV29-1 and TRBJ1-1; D gene ambiguous. In germline, CDR1 is SQVTM, CDR2 ANQGSEA. The length of the CDR3 is 13 residues. Trimming removed 7 bases from V and 4 bases from J, with 16 bases in between. The DNA for the CDR3 is TGCAGCGCACCACTCGGGAAAATCACTGAAGCTTTCTTT. Its translation: CSAPLGKITEAFF.

This rearrangement joins TRBV5-4 to TRBJ1-1; TRBD1 matches 9 bases. V lost 3 bases, J lost 0 bases, and 18 bases stayed unmatched. CDR3 size: 20 residues. Germline V CDR1 and CDR2: SGHNT, YYREEE (reference sequence). CDR3 DNA sequence: TGTGCCAGCAGCTCGGGACAGGGCAGAATTTTCACCTCTTTGAACACTGAAGCTTTCTTT. Translated: CASSSGQGRIFTSLNTEAFF. Supplemented by reference TRBV5-4 and TRBJ1-1, the full variable domain reads ETGVTQSPTHLIKTRGQQVTLRCSSQSGHNTVSWYQQALGQGPQFIFQYYREEENGRGNFPPRFSGLQFPNYSSELNVNALELDDSALYLCASSSGQGRIFTSLNTEAFFGQGTRLTVV.

V is TRBV7-2 and J is TRBJ1-1; no definite D call. CDR1 SGHTA and CDR2 FQGNSA come from the germline V gene. This CDR3 spans 16 amino acids. V was pared by 4 bases and J by 1 base, with 16 bases between. CDR3 DNA: TGTGCCAGCAGCTCACGCGGGGTTCGGAGGAACACTGAAGCTTTCTTT. This encodes CASSSRGVRRNTEAFF.

The V and J genes are TRBV5-1 and TRBJ2-5, with a tentative D call TRBD1 (5 bases). This CDR3 has 17 residues. Between the trimmed V and J ends, which lost 2 bases and 0 bases, there was a span of 17 bases. The V gene's germline CDR1 is SGHRS and CDR2 YFSETQ. CDR3 sequence reads: CASSFRTNPMYQETQYF. CDR3 bases: TGCGCCAGCAGCTTCCGGACAAATCCTATGTACCAAGAGACCCAGTACTTC.

The chain has TRBV9 and TRBJ1-1; D gene unclear. Germline values: CDR1 SGDLS, CDR2 YYNGEE. V lost 1 base and J 1 base, leaving 5 bases between the germline ends. The CDR3 is made up of 13 amino acids. In DNA form, the CDR3 reads TGTGCCAGCAGCGTAATACAGAACACTGAAGCTTTCTTT. Protein product: CASSVIQNTEAFF.

This chain joins TRBV2 and TRBJ2-7, with 15 positions matching TRBD2. The CDR3 has 14 amino acids. Germline-derived CDR1 and CDR2 are SNHLY and FYNNEI. V shed 6 bases and J 7 bases; nucleotides not matched to a gene: 4. Here the CDR3 reads CASSGLAGGGEQYF. Written as DNA, the CDR3 is TGTGCCAGCAGCGGACTAGCGGGAGGGGGAGAGCAGTACTTC.

V is TRBV7-8 and J is TRBJ1-5; 7 bases line up with TRBD1. V gave up 5 bases and J gave up 0 bases; unmatched junction bases: 13. CDR3 length equals 18 residues. The V gene's germline CDR1 is SGHVS and CDR2 FQNEAQ. The CDR3 DNA is TGTGCCAGCAGCCAAACCTATGACAGGGCCTATAGCAATCAGCCCCAGCATTTT. Translating gives CASSQTYDRAYSNQPQHF.

The genes are TRBV7-9 and TRBJ1-1, with D perhaps matching TRBD1 (6 bases). V lost 5 bases and J lost 1, with 11 bases in between. This CDR3 is built from 14 residues. In germline, CDR1 is SEHNR, CDR2 FQNEAQ (reference sequence). The CDR3: CASSLPTGNTEAFF. In DNA form, the CDR3 reads TGTGCCAGCAGCCTCCCGACAGGGAACACTGAAGCTTTCTTT.

The chain couples TRBV14 to TRBJ2-7; 8 bases fit TRBD1. V trimming: 8 bases; J trimming: 5 bases; junction bases outside the gene matches: 11. The CDR3 covers 14 residues. Germline V gene sequence: CDR1 SGHDN, CDR2 FVKESK. CDR3 protein: CASSLGDRSDEQYF. The CDR3 region has the DNA TGTGCCAGCTCCCTAGGGGACAGGTCCGACGAGCAGTACTTC.

The chain has TRBV7-6 and TRBJ2-7; no clear D gene. CDR1 and CDR2 from the germline V gene are SGHVS and FNYEAQ. The V end was cut by 5 bases, the J end by 4 bases, with 12 bases between. This CDR3 is 13 amino acids long. The CDR3 reads CASSPTEEYEQYF. The CDR3 DNA follows: TGTGCCAGCAGCCCCACAGAAGAGTACGAGCAGTACTTC.